A single sample is the source of the 2 T cell receptor beta chains below, sequenced in a study of shared clonotypes between healthy human individuals. Here immunoSEQ multiplex PCR was the method, and the copy in TCRdb shows in-frame clones only, minus some. The sample lists 90,000 to 130,000 clones; under 70% were seen once. Sequencing input: memory CD8+ T cells sorted from blood. The sample's subset: CD45RO+ cells pooled with CCR7-negative TemRA cells. These receptors all stem from a woman aged 25 to 39 in good health.

The genes are TRBV27 and TRBJ2-3, with TRBD2 matching over 9 bases. The CDR3 extends over 17 amino acids. With V trimmed by 2 bases and J by 0 bases, 6 bases remained unmatched. The germline gives CDR1 MNHEY, CDR2 SMNVEV (reference sequence). The CDR3 loop reads CASSLDPSGKSTDTQYF. The CDR3 bases are TGTGCCAGCAGTTTAGATCCTAGCGGGAAGAGCACAGATACGCAGTATTTT.

This clone was observed at least ten times. The V gene is TRBV11-3, the J gene TRBJ2-3; 9 bases align to TRBD1. The CDR3 totals 15 residues. Looked up from germline, CDR1 is SGHNT and CDR2 is YENEEA. Germline trimming cut 1 base from V and 2 bases from J; bases unmatched to any gene: 1. The CDR3 here is CASSLGTGVTDTQYF. The CDR3 DNA reads TGTGCCAGCAGCTTAGGGACAGGGGTCACAGATACGCAGTATTTT.